The clone carrying this TCR beta chain appeared a few times. From germline, CDR1 is LGHNA and CDR2 YSLEER. This CDR3 spans 15 amino acids. With 1 base clipped from V and 5 bases from J, the junction kept 4 bases outside the gene matches. The sample comes from a study of T-cell reconstitution after alpha-beta-depleted transplantation in children. Unique molecular identifiers were built into the TCRbeta library. From the PCR reads, TCRdb called clonotypes with MiXCR, one entry per CDR3 protein. The sample contains around 480,000 distinct CDR3 sequences, about 31% of which appear only once. This TCR derives from a human donor who donated a stem cell graft to a child with aplastic anemia. This chain uses TRBV4-3 with TRBJ1-1, with 10 bases matching TRBD1. The sample in question was PBMCs from the stem cell graft donor, obtained from the stem cell graft. Written as DNA, the CDR3 is TGCGCCAGCAGCCAAGGGGACAGGGGTTGGACTGAAGCTTTCTTT. It specifies CASSQGDRGWTEAFF.